This TCR beta chain was retrieved from a study of CD8+ T cells in alopecia areata. The wider study: Treated patients received severity scores based on the percentage of scalp area affected. Overall study findings and caveats: Many expanded lesional clones stayed in scalp and blood while on tofacitinib. A single nonresponder leaves the baseline CD8+ expansion link to response uncertain.

There are a few counts of this clone. Its antigen is not identified. CDR1 and CDR2 (germline): SEHNR, FQNEAQ (reference sequence). The CDR3 consists of 16 residues. Trimming removed 1 base from V and 4 bases from J, with 16 bases in between. The treatment: oral pan-JAK inhibitor, 5-10 mg twice daily. cDNA reverse transcribed from extracted RNA served as the sequencing template. Sequencing was performed with immunoSEQ multiplex PCR; in TCRdb, only in-frame clones are kept and a portion is missing. Altogether about 160,000 clones are present, roughly two thirds being singletons, with the ten largest covering approximately 0.9%.

Source: CD4+ T cells sorted from blood, taken at week 4, from a patient treated with tofacitinib. The sequence came from a human donor with alopecia areata. The V gene is TRBV7-9, the J gene TRBJ1-2, with a weak D call TRBD1 (6 bases). The CDR3: CASSLEGLGAGYGYTF. The CDR3 DNA reads as TGTGCCAGCAGCTTAGAAGGCTTGGGGGCCGGCTATGGCTACACCTTC.